These 2 T cell receptor beta chains share one sample of origin, sequenced in a study of vaccination and CD4 T cells after COVID-19. These receptors are not linked to any known antigen. Time point described: late sampling 161 to 241 days after vaccination in a few convalescent patients. Treatment noted: roughly ten-day PBMC culture with coronavirus spike peptide pools or control peptides (ViraFEST assay). Sequenced with the Oncomine TCR Beta short-read assay was DNA taken from cultured CD4+ T cells. Each CDR3 protein is one row after TCRdb ran MiXCR on the PCR reads. The sample has around 18,000 distinct CDR3 sequences, over 50% seen once. This sample comprised CD4+ T cells from blood, cultured in vitro, obtained about 7 months after SARS-CoV-2 vaccination. The receptors were gathered from a human donor who had recovered from COVID-19.

This chain connects TRBV7-2 to TRBJ1-1; 8 bases line up with TRBD1. J was trimmed by 4 bases and V by 3 bases; bases with no gene match: 4. The CDR3 extends over 14 amino acids. Germline loops: CDR1 SGHTA, CDR2 FQGNSA. The chain's CDR3 is CASSFDRGSTEAFF. The CDR3 region has the DNA TGTGCCAGCAGCTTCGACAGGGGATCCACTGAAGCTTTCTTT.

This clonotype was seen more than once but under ten times. The rearrangement joins TRBV7-9 to TRBJ1-2; 9 bases map to TRBD1. Germline loops: CDR1 SEHNR, CDR2 FQNEAQ (reference sequence). This CDR3 has 15 amino acids. V lost 5 bases, J lost 6 bases, and 10 bases stayed unmatched. The CDR3, as DNA: TGTGCCAGCAGCGATTACAGGGGGCTTGGTGATGGCTACACCTTC. It encodes CASSDYRGLGDGYTF.